This T cell receptor (beta chain) was captured by sequencing in a study of CD8 T cells in Susac syndrome (dated by TCRdb to the late 2010s). Study-wide context: Repertoire sequencing was used to test whether CD8+ T cell activation and differentiation in Susac syndrome was antigen driven.

RNA was extracted using the RNeasy kit, and roughly 0.45 to 1 microgram was reverse transcribed with random hexamers. TCR beta CDR3 regions were amplified with the immunoSEQ multiplex PCR assay covering 54 Vbeta and 13 Jbeta segments. To correct PCR amplification bias, a synthetic template baseline was used for both primer optimization and computational correction. In the authors' own workflow: Only productive sequences were kept, with reads annotated to V, D and J genes according to IMGT and analyzed in immunoSEQ Analyzer. Clonality was calculated as one minus the Shannon entropy normalized by log2 of the number of productive unique sequences. Public and private clones were assessed among the 100 most prevalent clones of each patient and control. Clones were defined as Susac-specific when absent from the healthy and MS cohorts, from roughly 1,100 published viral clones and from other ImmuneACCESS disease sequences. The public sequencing data were trimmed at Q25 with fastp and processed into clonotypes with MiXCR by TCRdb, which kept only in-frame beta chains. A single entry per CDR3 protein holds the most common genes and DNA from its merged rows. Here the V and J calls rest on TCRdb's processing, not on the authors' analysis. This sample lists approximately 110,000 distinct CDR3 sequences; over 85% were detected once. The ten largest clones represent roughly 0.091% of the sample.

CDR1 SGHTA and CDR2 FQGNSA were looked up in the germline V gene. The CDR3 contains 14 residues, cysteine and phenylalanine counted. Just CDR3 DNA is preserved here, 42 bases in frame from base 1. Germline trimming: 6 bases from V, 3 bases from J; junction bases outside gene matches: 2. Peripheral blood CD8+ and CD4+ T cells from healthy donors, Susac syndrome patients and multiple sclerosis patients were profiled by high-throughput TCR beta sequencing. The healthy donors served as controls matched for age and sex. CD8+ TEMRA cells were enriched by FACS, while bulk CD8+ and CD4+ T cells were purified by magnetic negative isolation. Blood was drawn into EDTA tubes, processed within 24 hours, and PBMCs were isolated by density gradient centrifugation. PBMCs intended for TCR sequencing were cryopreserved in liquid nitrogen and were subsequently thawed in a 37 degrees C water bath. A purity of at least 90% was achieved for sorted or isolated CD4+, CD8+ and CD8+ TEMRA cells.

Details on this clonotype: Its target antigen remains unknown. There are no base qualities to consult, and no much larger clone falls within one base.

Findings and caveats that apply to the study as a whole: The TCR sequencing and HLA analysis was acknowledged to have included a relatively small number of individuals.

This chain is built from TRBV7-2 and TRBJ2-7, and 13 junction bases match TRBD2. Sequenced material: CD4+ T cells from PBMCs. The clonotype was recovered from a human donor in good health. The CDR3 in this case is CASRRTSGGYEQYF. The bases are TGTGCCAGCAGAAGGACTAGCGGGGGCTACGAGCAGTACTTC. Here the CDR3 is joined to the reference TRBV7-2 and TRBJ2-7 genes, and the full variable domain is: GAGVSQSPSNKVTEKGKDVELRCDPISGHTALYWYRQSLGQGLEFLIYFQGNSAPDKSGLPSDRFSAERTGGSVSTLTIQRTQQEDSAVYLCASRRTSGGYEQYFGPGTRLTVT.